This T cell receptor beta chain was captured in a study of blood T cell repertoires in COVID-19. About the study: Researchers got acute and convalescent COVID-19 samples from the United States, Italy and Spain. PBMCs, B-cell-depleted T cells, or T cells were the source of the cDNA or gDNA that made up the material.

The germline gives CDR1 MNHEY, CDR2 SMNVEV (reference sequence). Trimming removed 6 bases from V and 2 bases from J; junction bases left unmatched: 6. CDR3 length: 14 residues. Per the study methods: Reference gene primers were amplified, and this amplification served to estimate nucleated cell counts. Produced via immunoSEQ multiplex PCR; TCRdb's table is partial and in-frame only. D and trimming were read from the DNA, whereas the V and J calls and clone size are those reported in that table. The profile shows more than 140,000 clones, roughly 88% of them singletons. This clonotype was obtained from a woman aged 55-70 years with acute or convalescent COVID-19. The sample comprised peripheral blood. This chain links TRBV27 with TRBJ1-1; 7 positions match TRBD1. The CDR3, as DNA: TGTGCCAGCAGATTAAACAGGGGAAACACTGAAGCTTTCTTT. Translating gives CASRLNRGNTEAFF.